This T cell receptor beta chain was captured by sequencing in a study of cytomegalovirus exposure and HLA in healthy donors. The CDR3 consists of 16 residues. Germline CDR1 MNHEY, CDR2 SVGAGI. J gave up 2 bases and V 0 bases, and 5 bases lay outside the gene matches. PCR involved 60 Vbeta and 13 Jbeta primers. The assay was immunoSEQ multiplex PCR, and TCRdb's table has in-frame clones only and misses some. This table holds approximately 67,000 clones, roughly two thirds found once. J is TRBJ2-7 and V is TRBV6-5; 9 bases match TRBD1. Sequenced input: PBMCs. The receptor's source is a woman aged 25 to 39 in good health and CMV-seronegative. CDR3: CASSYSRTGEPYEQYF. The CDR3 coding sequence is TGTGCCAGCAGTTACTCGCGGACAGGGGAACCCTACGAGCAGTACTTC.